This T cell receptor beta chain was obtained from a study of response to subunit inactivated influenza vaccine. Notes on the study in general: Authors suggested few new T cells are recruited by each seasonal influenza vaccination.

The CDR3 consists of 14 residues. The germline V and J ends were trimmed by 1 base and 7 bases, with 11 bases remaining between them. The V gene's germline CDR1 is LGHDT and CDR2 YNNKEL (reference sequence). In regard to this clonotype: Its antigen remains unidentified.

TCRdb re-derived calls from the RT-PCR reads in MiXCR, one entry per CDR3 protein. Of fewer than 700,000 distinct CDR3 sequences listed, around 13% are singletons. This sequence originates from a man aged 45 to 65 who received an inactivated influenza vaccine. The sequencing used PBMCs from blood, collected roughly 47 days after vaccination. The chain has TRBV3-1 and TRBJ1-5; D remains unclear. The CDR3 here is CASSQVGGGQPQHF. The CDR3 DNA reads as TGTGCCAGCAGCCAAGTCGGAGGCGGCCAGCCCCAGCATTTT.